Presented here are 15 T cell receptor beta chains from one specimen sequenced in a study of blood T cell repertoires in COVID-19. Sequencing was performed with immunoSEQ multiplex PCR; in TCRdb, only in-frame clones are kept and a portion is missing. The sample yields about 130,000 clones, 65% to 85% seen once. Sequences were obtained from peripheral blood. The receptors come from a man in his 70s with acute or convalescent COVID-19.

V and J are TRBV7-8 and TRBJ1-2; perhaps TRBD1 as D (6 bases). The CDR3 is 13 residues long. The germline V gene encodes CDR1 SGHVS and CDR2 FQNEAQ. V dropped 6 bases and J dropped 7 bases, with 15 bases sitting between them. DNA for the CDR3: TGTGCCAGCAGACCCAGACAGGCTGCTGGCTACACCTTC. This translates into CASRPRQAAGYTF. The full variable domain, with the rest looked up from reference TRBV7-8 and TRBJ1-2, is GAGVSQSPRYKVAKRGQDVALRCDPISGHVSLFWYQQALGQGPEFLTYFQNEAQLDKSGLPSDRFFAERPEGSVSTLKIQRTQQEDSAVYLCASRPRQAAGYTFGSGTRLTVV.

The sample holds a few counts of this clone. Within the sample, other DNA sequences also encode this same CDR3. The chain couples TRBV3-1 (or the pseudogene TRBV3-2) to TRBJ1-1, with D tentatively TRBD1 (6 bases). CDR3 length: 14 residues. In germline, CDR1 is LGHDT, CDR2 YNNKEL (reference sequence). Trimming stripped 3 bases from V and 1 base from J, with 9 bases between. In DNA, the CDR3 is TGTGCCAGCAGCCAGCGGACAGAGAACACTGAAGCTTTCTTT. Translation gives CASSQRTENTEAFF.

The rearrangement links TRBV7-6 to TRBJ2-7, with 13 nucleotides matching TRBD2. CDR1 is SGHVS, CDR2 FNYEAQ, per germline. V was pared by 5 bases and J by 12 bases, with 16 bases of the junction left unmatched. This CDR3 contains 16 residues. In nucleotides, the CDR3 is TGTGCCAGCAGCGCCGGGACTAGCGGGGAAAACGGGGGTTTGTACTTC. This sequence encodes CASSAGTSGENGGLYF.

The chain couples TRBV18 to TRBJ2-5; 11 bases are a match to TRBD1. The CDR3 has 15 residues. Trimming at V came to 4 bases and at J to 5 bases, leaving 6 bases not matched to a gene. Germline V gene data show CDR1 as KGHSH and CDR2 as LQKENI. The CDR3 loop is CASSQPGQGGETQYF. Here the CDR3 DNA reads TGTGCCAGCTCACAACCGGGACAGGGGGGCGAGACCCAGTACTTC. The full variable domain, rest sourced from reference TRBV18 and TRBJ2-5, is NAGVMQNPRHLVRRRGQEARLRCSPMKGHSHVYWYRQLPEEGLKFMVYLQKENIIDESGMPKERFSAEFPKEGPSILRIQQVVRGDSAAYFCASSQPGQGGETQYFGPGTRLLVL.

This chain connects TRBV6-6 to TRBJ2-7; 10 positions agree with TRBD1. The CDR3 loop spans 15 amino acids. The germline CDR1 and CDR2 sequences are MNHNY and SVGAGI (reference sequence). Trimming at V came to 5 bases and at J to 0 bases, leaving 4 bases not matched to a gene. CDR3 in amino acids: CASSTDRGASYEQYF. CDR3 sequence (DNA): TGTGCCAGCAGTACGGACAGGGGGGCCTCCTACGAGCAGTACTTC.

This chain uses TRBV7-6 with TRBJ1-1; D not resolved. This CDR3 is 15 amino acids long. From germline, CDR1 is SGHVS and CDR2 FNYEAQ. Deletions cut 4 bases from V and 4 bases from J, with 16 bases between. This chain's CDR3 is CASSSPTVGSTEAFF. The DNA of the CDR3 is TGTGCCAGCAGCTCACCGACGGTGGGGAGCACTGAAGCTTTCTTT.

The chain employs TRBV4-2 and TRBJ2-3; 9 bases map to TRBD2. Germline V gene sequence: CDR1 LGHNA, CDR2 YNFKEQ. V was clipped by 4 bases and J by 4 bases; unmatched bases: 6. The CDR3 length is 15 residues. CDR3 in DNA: TGTGCCAGCAGCCGGCCTAGCGGGGAACCAGATACGCAGTATTTT. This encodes CASSRPSGEPDTQYF.

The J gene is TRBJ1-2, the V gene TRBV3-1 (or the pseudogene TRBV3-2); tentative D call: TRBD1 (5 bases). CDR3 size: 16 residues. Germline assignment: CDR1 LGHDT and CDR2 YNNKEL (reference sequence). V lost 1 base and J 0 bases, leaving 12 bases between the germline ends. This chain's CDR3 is CASSQGGGGSNYGYTF. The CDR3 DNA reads TGTGCCAGCAGCCAAGGGGGCGGTGGGTCTAACTATGGCTACACCTTC.

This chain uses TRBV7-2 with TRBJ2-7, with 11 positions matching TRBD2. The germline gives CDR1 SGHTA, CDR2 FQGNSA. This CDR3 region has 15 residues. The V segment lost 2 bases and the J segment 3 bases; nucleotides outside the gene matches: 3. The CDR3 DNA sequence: TGTGCCAGCAGCTTATTCGGGACTAGCGGCTACGAGCAGTACTTC. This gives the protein CASSLFGTSGYEQYF.

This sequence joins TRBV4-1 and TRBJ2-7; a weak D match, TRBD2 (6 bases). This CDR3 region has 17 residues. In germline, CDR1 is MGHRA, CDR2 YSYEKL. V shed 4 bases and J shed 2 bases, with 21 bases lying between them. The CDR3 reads CASSRLPGEVPTYEQYF. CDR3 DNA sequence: TGCGCCAGCAGCCGCCTGCCGGGAGAGGTCCCCACCTACGAGCAGTACTTC.

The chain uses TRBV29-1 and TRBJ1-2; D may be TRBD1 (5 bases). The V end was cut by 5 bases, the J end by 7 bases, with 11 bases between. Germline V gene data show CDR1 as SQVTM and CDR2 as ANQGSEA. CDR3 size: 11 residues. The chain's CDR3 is CSVMRGGGYTF. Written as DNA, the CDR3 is TGCAGCGTTATGCGGGGGGGTGGCTACACCTTC.

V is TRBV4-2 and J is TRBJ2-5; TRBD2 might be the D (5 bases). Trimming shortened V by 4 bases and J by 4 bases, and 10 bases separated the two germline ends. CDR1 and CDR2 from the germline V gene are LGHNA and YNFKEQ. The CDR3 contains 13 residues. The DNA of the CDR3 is TGTGCCAGCAGCCGGTTAAGCGGAGAGACCCAGTACTTC. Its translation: CASSRLSGETQYF.

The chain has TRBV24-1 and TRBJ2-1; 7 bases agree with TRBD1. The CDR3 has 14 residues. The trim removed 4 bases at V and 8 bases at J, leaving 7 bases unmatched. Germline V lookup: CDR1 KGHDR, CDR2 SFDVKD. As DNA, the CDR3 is TGTGCCACCAGTGACCTTTACAGGGGCGATGAGCAGTTCTTC. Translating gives CATSDLYRGDEQFF.

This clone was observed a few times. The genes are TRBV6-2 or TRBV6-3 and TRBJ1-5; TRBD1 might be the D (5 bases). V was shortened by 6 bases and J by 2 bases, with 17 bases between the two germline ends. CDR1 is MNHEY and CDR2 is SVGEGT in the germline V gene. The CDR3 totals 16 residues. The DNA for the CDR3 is TGTGCCAGCAGCCTCGGGGGGGGTCCGGGCAATCAGCCCCAGCATTTT. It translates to CASSLGGGPGNQPQHF.

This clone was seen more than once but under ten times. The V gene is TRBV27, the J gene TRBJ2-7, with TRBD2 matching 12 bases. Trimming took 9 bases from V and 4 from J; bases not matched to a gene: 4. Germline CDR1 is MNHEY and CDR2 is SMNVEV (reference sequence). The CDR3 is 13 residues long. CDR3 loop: CASRLAGEYEQYF. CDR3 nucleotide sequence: TGTGCCAGTAGACTAGCGGGGGAGTACGAGCAGTACTTC.